The text below deals with one T cell receptor beta chain. The data stem from a study of T cell changes during pregnancy in multiple sclerosis. Assay: immunoSEQ multiplex PCR; the TCRdb copy retains only in-frame clones and omits some. The sample lists some 43,000 clones; about 92% were seen once. The sample here was CD8+ T cells from peripheral blood mononuclear cells, taken in the first trimester of pregnancy. The origin of this receptor is a female donor with multiple sclerosis, enrolled in a pregnancy study.

CDR3: CASSLESSSLFEQFF. For the CDR3, the DNA is TGCGCCAGCAGCTTGGAATCTAGCAGCTTATTTGAGCAGTTCTTC. The chain links TRBV5-1 to TRBJ2-1, with TRBD2 as a possible D gene (5 bases). Trimming pared 0 bases from V and 9 bases from J, leaving 16 bases between. The CDR3 is made up of 15 amino acids. The germline CDR1 and CDR2 sequences are SGHRS and YFSETQ.